These 3 T cell receptor beta chains came from one sample sequenced in a study of breast tumors, draining lymph nodes, adjacent tissues. Axillary draining lymph nodes of breast cancer patients supplied the node samples. TCRdb fed the multiplex PCR reads into MiXCR, producing one record per CDR3 protein. Of about 130,000 distinct CDR3 sequences in the sample, around 20% were seen once. Sequencing used axillary lymph node tissue. These receptors were collected from a female donor with breast cancer. Some clones in this sample may be carry-over from other donors' samples.

This clonotype was detected ten times or more. The V and J genes are TRBV12-3 or TRBV12-4 and TRBJ2-1, with 9 bases lining up with TRBD2. CDR3 length equals 17 residues. Trimming took 1 base from V and 3 from J; bases not matched to a gene: 7. This chain's CDR3 is CASSLDWLAGSYNEQFF. The CDR3 DNA sequence: TGTGCCAGCAGTTTAGATTGGCTAGCGGGGAGCTACAATGAGCAGTTCTTC.

This clonotype was found many times. The chain carries TRBV5-5 and TRBJ2-2; D uncertain. The length of the CDR3 is 13 residues. The germline V and J ends were trimmed by 9 bases and 5 bases, with 14 bases remaining between them. Per the germline V gene, CDR1 is SGHKS and CDR2 is YYEKEE (reference sequence). The CDR3 region is CATSPYPTGELFF. The CDR3 coding sequence is TGTGCCACAAGCCCGTACCCAACCGGGGAGCTGTTTTTT.

This clonotype was found many times. The chain combines TRBV27 with TRBJ1-2; TRBD1 matches 8 bases. Losses at the gene ends were 6 bases for V and 5 bases for J; bases not matched to a gene: 17. From germline, CDR1 is MNHEY and CDR2 SMNVEV (reference sequence). This CDR3 has 17 amino acids. Written as DNA, the CDR3 is TGTGCCAGCAGCCCAAAGGGGGGAGGACAGGGTTATTATGGCTACACCTTC. Its protein is CASSPKGGGQGYYGYTF.